The 27 T cell receptor beta chains presented below share a single source sample, sequenced in a study of neoadjuvant nivolumab and ipilimumab in lung cancer. Profiling relied on immunoSEQ multiplex PCR, and the TCRdb table lists in-frame clones only, not all of them. The sample includes fewer than 35,000 clones, approximately 84% of them seen just once. Source: peripheral blood, taken before neoadjuvant nivolumab, alone or with ipilimumab. The receptors stem from an adult with non-small cell lung cancer.

The V call is TRBV6-5, the J call TRBJ1-2; 9 bases fit TRBD1. V lost 8 bases and J lost 6; bases outside the gene matches: 7. This CDR3 region has 13 residues. Germline values: CDR1 MNHEY, CDR2 SVGAGI. CDR3 sequence (DNA): TGTGCCAGCTCCTGGGACAGGGAGAATGGCTACACCTTC. This translates into CASSWDRENGYTF.

The V and J genes are TRBV7-2 and TRBJ2-1; 13 nucleotides agree with TRBD2. This CDR3 is 15 amino acids long. Germline V gene lookup returns CDR1 SGHTA and CDR2 FQGNSA. Losses at the gene ends were 3 bases for V and 12 bases for J; bases not matched to a gene: 8. CDR3 amino acids: CASSFGTSGALRQFF. In DNA form, the CDR3 reads TGTGCCAGCAGCTTTGGGACTAGCGGGGCCTTGAGGCAGTTCTTC.

This chain uses TRBV4-3 with TRBJ1-2; TRBD1 matches at 7 bases. V shed 1 base, J shed 4 bases, and the junction held 9 bases outside the gene matches. The CDR3 spans 16 residues. CDR1 and CDR2 (germline): LGHNA, YSLEER. The CDR3 region has the DNA TGCGCCAGCAGCCAAGTTTACCAGGGGGGGACCTATGGCTACACCTTC. This translates into CASSQVYQGGTYGYTF.

The rearrangement links TRBV7-3 to TRBJ2-1, with D possibly matching TRBD1 (6 bases). CDR3 size: 12 residues. Germline V gene data show CDR1 as SGHTA and CDR2 as FQGTGA. The ends were cut back, 2 bases at V and 14 bases at J, with 13 bases in the middle. The CDR3: CASSLETGIKFF. As DNA, the CDR3 is TGTGCCAGCAGCTTAGAGACAGGCATTAAGTTCTTC.

Turning to this clone: This same CDR3 is encoded by further DNA sequences in the sample. The rearrangement uses TRBV18 and TRBJ1-5, with D hard to call. This CDR3 region has 14 residues. With 2 bases removed from V and 4 bases from J, the gap between germline ends came to 9 bases. Germline CDR1 reads KGHSH; CDR2 reads LQKENI. The CDR3, as DNA: TGTGCCAGCTCACCAAGCGGGTCAAATCAGCCCCAGCATTTT. Protein: CASSPSGSNQPQHF.

Comment on this clone: Germline and junction disagree at one end, which may indicate a read error. V and J are TRBV6-6 and TRBJ2-5; possibly TRBD2 for D (5 bases). CDR3 length equals 8 residues. The germline CDR1 and CDR2 sequences are MNHNY and SVGAGI (reference sequence). The CDR3 reads CASRHGDF. In DNA form, the CDR3 reads TGTGCCAGCAGGCACGGGGACTTC.

This chain links TRBV19 with TRBJ1-5, with unresolved D. The CDR3 totals 13 residues. With 3 bases removed from V and 4 bases from J, the gap between germline ends came to 7 bases. Germline-derived CDR1 and CDR2 are LNHDA and SQIVND (reference sequence). CDR3 protein: CASSIGVNQPQHF. In nucleotides, the CDR3 is TGTGCCAGTAGTATCGGGGTAAATCAGCCCCAGCATTTT.

This clone was detected once. The V and J genes are TRBV11-1 and TRBJ1-3; D gene ambiguous. Trimming stripped 5 bases from V and 4 bases from J, with 12 bases between. The CDR3 loop spans 14 amino acids. Germline V gene sequence: CDR1 SGHAT, CDR2 FQDESV (reference sequence). The CDR3 loop is CASSPQQEGNTIYF. CDR3 nucleotide sequence: TGTGCCAGCAGCCCACAGCAAGAGGGAAACACCATATATTTT.

The V call is TRBV19, the J call TRBJ2-1; possibly TRBD2 for D (5 bases). The germline V gene encodes CDR1 LNHDA and CDR2 SQIVND (reference sequence). The CDR3 is 16 amino acids. With 7 bases removed from V and 10 bases from J, the gap between germline ends came to 26 bases. CDR3: CASTGTSRQLLGEQFF. The CDR3 DNA reads as TGTGCCAGTACCGGAACTAGTCGGCAGCTCCTCGGGGAGCAGTTCTTC.

This clone is a singleton in its sample. The DNA of the CDR3 is TGTGCCAGCAAACCGGGACCACACCCGTACAATGAGCAGTTCTTC. Translated: CASKPGPHPYNEQFF. The rearrangement joins TRBV2 to TRBJ2-1, with D perhaps assigned TRBD1 or TRBD2 (5 bases each). The germline CDR1 and CDR2 sequences are SNHLY and FYNNEI. V was pared by 7 bases and J by 4 bases, with 17 bases between. The CDR3 sequence is 15 residues long.

The chain has TRBV7-2 and TRBJ1-2; a possible D gene is TRBD1 (5 bases). CDR3 length: 17 residues. Per germline, CDR1 SGHTA and CDR2 FQGNSA. V lost 0 bases, J lost 3 bases, and 17 bases lay in between. CDR3: CASSLALGQGFHYGYTF. CDR3 coding DNA: TGTGCCAGCAGCTTAGCGCTCGGCCAGGGCTTTCACTATGGCTACACCTTC.

The chain has TRBV5-4 and TRBJ1-2; TRBD1 aligns across 9 bases. Germline CDR1 SGHNT, CDR2 YYREEE (reference sequence). With V trimmed by 1 base and J by 7 bases, 8 bases remained unmatched. CDR3 size: 15 residues. CDR3: CASSLSWTGEAGYTF. The CDR3 DNA reads as TGTGCCAGCAGCTTGTCATGGACAGGGGAGGCTGGCTACACCTTC. Variable domain in full (rest from reference TRBV5-4 and TRBJ1-2): ETGVTQSPTHLIKTRGQQVTLRCSSQSGHNTVSWYQQALGQGPQFIFQYYREEENGRGNFPPRFSGLQFPNYSSELNVNALELDDSALYLCASSLSWTGEAGYTFGSGTRLTVV.

The chain uses TRBV11-1 and TRBJ1-1; a possible D gene is TRBD1 (5 bases). This CDR3 region has 14 residues. V shed 1 base and J shed 1 base, with 7 bases lying between them. Germline V gene lookup returns CDR1 SGHAT and CDR2 FQDESV (reference sequence). The CDR3 DNA reads TGTGCCAGCAGCTTAGGGCAGGGGAACACTGAAGCTTTCTTT. It specifies CASSLGQGNTEAFF.

The CDR3 DNA is TGTGCCAGCAGTTACACTAGCGGGGCGGGGGGTGAGCAGTTCTTC. This codes for CASSYTSGAGGEQFF. This rearrangement joins TRBV6-6 to TRBJ2-1; 10 bases are a match to TRBD2. Germline V gene data show CDR1 as MNHNY and CDR2 as SVGAGI (reference sequence). Germline trimming cut 2 bases from V and 9 bases from J; bases unmatched to any gene: 7. The CDR3 has 15 amino acids.

The rearrangement links TRBV9 to TRBJ2-2; D possibly corresponds to TRBD2 (6 bases). The V gene lost 8 bases and the J gene lost 1 base, with 12 bases spanning the gap. The germline gives CDR1 SGDLS, CDR2 YYNGEE. The CDR3 covers 14 residues. The CDR3 sequence is CASGGIRNTGELFF. DNA of the CDR3: TGTGCCAGTGGGGGGATTCGGAACACCGGGGAGCTGTTTTTT.

The rearrangement joins TRBV2 to TRBJ2-7; D may be TRBD2 (7 bases). Trimming removed 1 base at V and 1 base at J, with 20 bases between. This CDR3 is 18 amino acids long. CDR1 is SNHLY, CDR2 FYNNEI, per germline. The CDR3 DNA reads as TGTGCCAGCAGTGAAGATTATAGCGGGCAGGGGCTATCCTACGAGCAGTACTTC. It translates to CASSEDYSGQGLSYEQYF.

This chain connects TRBV6-1 to TRBJ2-7; no clear D gene. The germline V gene encodes CDR1 MNHNS and CDR2 SASEGT. V was shortened by 2 bases and J by 3 bases, with 2 bases between the two germline ends. The CDR3 length is 11 residues. CDR3 sequence (DNA): TGTGCCAGCAGTGAATTCTACGAGCAGTACTTC. Amino acids: CASSEFYEQYF.

The chain is built from TRBV5-4 and TRBJ2-1, with 8 bases matching TRBD1. J lost 0 bases, V lost 4 bases, and 3 bases had no gene match. Per the germline V gene, CDR1 is SGHNT and CDR2 is YYREEE (reference sequence). The CDR3 is 15 amino acids. This chain's CDR3 is CASSQDRASYNEQFF. The CDR3 DNA follows: TGTGCCAGCAGCCAGGACAGGGCCTCCTACAATGAGCAGTTCTTC.

This chain connects TRBV7-8 to TRBJ2-4; 7 nucleotides align to TRBD1. Per germline, CDR1 SGHVS and CDR2 FQNEAQ. This CDR3 comprises 15 residues. Losses at the gene ends were 5 bases for V and 1 base for J; bases not matched to a gene: 5. The CDR3 bases are TGTGCCAGCAGCGCACAGACAGGGGCCAAAAACATTCAGTACTTC. It yields the protein CASSAQTGAKNIQYF.

The chain couples TRBV19 to TRBJ1-6, with 8 bases fitting TRBD1. Germline CDR1 reads LNHDA; CDR2 reads SQIVND (reference sequence). The CDR3 has 19 amino acids. The junction had 17 bases not matched to a gene; V was cut back by 6 bases and J by 4 bases. This chain's CDR3 is CASRGQAGGGVQYNSPLHF. The CDR3 DNA reads as TGTGCCAGTAGGGGACAGGCCGGCGGCGGGGTACAATATAATTCACCCCTCCACTTT.

This clone was seen more than once but under ten times. The V and J genes are TRBV2 and TRBJ1-1; a weak D match, TRBD1 (6 bases). The length of the CDR3 is 14 residues. The germline CDR1 and CDR2 sequences are SNHLY and FYNNEI. V was cut by 10 bases and J by 1 base, with 16 bases left in between. The CDR3 reads CATRRGGQNTEAFF. The CDR3, as DNA: TGTGCCACCAGACGAGGGGGACAGAACACTGAAGCTTTCTTT.

The chain carries TRBV6-1 and TRBJ2-2; D is undetermined. Germline V gene data show CDR1 as MNHNS and CDR2 as SASEGT. The CDR3 loop spans 14 amino acids. V was clipped by 4 bases and J by 2 bases, with 8 bases between them. CDR3 sequence (DNA): TGTGCCAGCAGTGTGCAGGATAACACCGGGGAGCTGTTTTTT. It yields the protein CASSVQDNTGELFF.

The chain links TRBV9 to TRBJ2-7, with TRBD1 matching 7 bases. Germline V CDR1 and CDR2: SGDLS, YYNGEE. Trimming cost V 0 bases and J 3 bases; bases outside gene matches: 3. This CDR3 is 14 amino acids long. CDR3 region: CASSVGQGYYEQYF. The DNA for the CDR3 is TGTGCCAGCAGCGTAGGACAGGGTTACTACGAGCAGTACTTC.

This clone was recorded once. The CDR3 here is CASSQTGSNQPQHF. The DNA for the CDR3 is TGTGCCAGCAGTCAGACAGGGAGCAATCAGCCCCAGCATTTT. The chain recombines TRBV14 with TRBJ1-5, with TRBD1 matching 7 bases. The CDR3 runs 14 residues. Per germline, CDR1 SGHDN and CDR2 FVKESK. J gave up 1 base and V 6 bases, and 3 bases lay outside the gene matches.

This chain joins TRBV18 and TRBJ1-1, with TRBD1 as a possible D gene (5 bases). Looked up from germline, CDR1 is KGHSH and CDR2 is LQKENI. The CDR3 runs 15 residues. V lost 3 bases, J lost 6 bases, and 17 bases lay in between. In DNA form, the CDR3 reads TGTGCCAGCTCACCCCGCGGCGGGGGTGACGCTGAAGCTTTCTTT. Encoded protein: CASSPRGGGDAEAFF.

The table lists this clone with a count of one. The J gene is TRBJ2-5, the V gene TRBV4-1; D is unresolved. From germline, CDR1 is MGHRA and CDR2 YSYEKL. The CDR3 runs to 14 residues. Trimming cost V 0 bases and J 3 bases, with 8 bases left between them. CDR3 bases: TGCGCCAGCAGCCAAGAGGGCCAAAAAGAGACCCAGTACTTC. Translated, it gives CASSQEGQKETQYF.

The genes are TRBV18 and TRBJ2-5, with D maybe TRBD2 (5 bases). Germline V gene lookup returns CDR1 KGHSH and CDR2 LQKENI. V was pared by 3 bases and J by 2 bases, with 13 bases between. The CDR3 runs to 15 residues. In nucleotides, the CDR3 is TGTGCCAGCTCACCGGGAAGTAGGGAGCAAGAGACCCAGTACTTC. The encoded protein is CASSPGSREQETQYF.